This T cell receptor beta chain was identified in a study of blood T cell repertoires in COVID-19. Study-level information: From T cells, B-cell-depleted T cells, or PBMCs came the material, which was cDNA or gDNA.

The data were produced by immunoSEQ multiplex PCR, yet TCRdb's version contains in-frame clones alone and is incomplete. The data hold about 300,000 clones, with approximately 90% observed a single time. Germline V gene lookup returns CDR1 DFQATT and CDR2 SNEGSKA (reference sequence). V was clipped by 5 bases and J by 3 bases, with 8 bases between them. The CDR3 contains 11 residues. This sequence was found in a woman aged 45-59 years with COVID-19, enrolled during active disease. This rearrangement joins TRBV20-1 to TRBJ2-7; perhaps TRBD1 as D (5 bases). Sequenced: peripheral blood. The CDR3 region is CSAQGHYEQYF. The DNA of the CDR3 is TGCAGTGCTCAGGGCCACTACGAGCAGTACTTC.